This T cell receptor beta chain was recorded in a study of OX40 agonist ivuxolimab in advanced cancers. Study in general: Averaging 60 years in age, with a range of 23 to 79, the cohort was about 85% male.

The V gene's germline CDR1 is MNHEY and CDR2 SVGAGI. Between the trimmed V and J ends, which lost 4 bases and 5 bases, there was a span of 4 bases. The CDR3 contains 11 residues. The protocol was immunoSEQ multiplex PCR, while the TCRdb copy is restricted to in-frame clones and leaves out a portion. Found here are fewer than 85,000 clones, about 86% of them singletons; the top ten hold 4% to 4.5%. This chain uses TRBV6-5 with TRBJ2-3; D gene uncertain. The sample here was CD4+ or CD8+ T cells sorted from blood, taken in a trial of the OX40 agonist ivuxolimab. The receptor was derived from an adult with an advanced solid tumor such as melanoma, head and neck, liver or kidney cancer. CDR3 protein: CASSSVDTQYF. The CDR3, as DNA: TGTGCCAGCAGTTCGGTAGATACGCAGTATTTT.